The 24 T cell receptor beta chains reported below all come from one sample, sequenced in a study of T cell responses to AZD1222 COVID-19 vaccine. TCRdb's copy holds only in-frame clones and misses some; the assay was immunoSEQ multiplex PCR. The top ten hold around 3% of the sample, which has some 92,000 clones, roughly 90% seen once. The sequenced sample was peripheral blood, obtained on day 0 of AZD1222 vaccination. The receptors shown here come from an adult in good health.

V is TRBV6-2 or TRBV6-3 and J is TRBJ2-2; TRBD2 aligns across 8 bases. The V and J ends lost 5 bases and 6 bases, in that order; junction bases with no gene match: 2. The CDR3 loop spans 13 amino acids. Germline V gene data show CDR1 as MNHEY and CDR2 as SVGEGT. The CDR3 region is CASSGLASGELFF. CDR3 nucleotide sequence: TGTGCCAGCAGTGGACTAGCTTCCGGGGAGCTGTTTTTT.

V and J are TRBV19 and TRBJ1-4, with D uncertain. Germline CDR1 and CDR2: LNHDA and SQIVND (reference sequence). The CDR3 totals 16 residues. Between the trimmed V and J ends, which lost 3 bases and 8 bases, there was a span of 19 bases. The CDR3 reads CASSIHNPNLGEKLFF. The DNA of the CDR3 is TGTGCCAGTAGTATCCACAACCCGAATTTGGGGGAAAAACTGTTTTTT.

A few counts support this clone. V gene TRBV5-4 combines with J gene TRBJ1-6; 9 bases map to TRBD1. Germline V lookup: CDR1 SGHNT, CDR2 YYREEE (reference sequence). The CDR3 contains 15 residues. The ends lost 1 base at V and 7 bases at J; junction bases unmatched: 3. DNA of the CDR3: TGTGCCAGCAGCTTGTATGACAGGGGGAATTCACCCCTCCACTTT. As protein: CASSLYDRGNSPLHF.

The table lists this clone with a count of one. V gene TRBV28 combines with J gene TRBJ2-5; 13 nucleotides line up with TRBD2. Germline loops: CDR1 MDHEN, CDR2 SYDVKM. The CDR3 has 15 residues. The V gene end was trimmed by 5 bases and the J gene end by 8 bases; junction bases not matched to a gene: 8. The DNA of the CDR3 is TGTGCCAGCAGTGTGAGACTAGCGGGAGGAGGTACCCAGTACTTC. It translates to CASSVRLAGGGTQYF.

The J gene is TRBJ2-1, the V gene TRBV11-2; 8 positions agree with TRBD2. The V and J ends lost 3 bases and 6 bases, in that order; junction bases with no gene match: 7. This CDR3 is built from 15 residues. Germline lookup yields CDR1 SGHAT and CDR2 FQNNGV. CDR3 DNA sequence: TGTGCCAGCAGCTTTCAGCGGGAGCCTTCCAATGAGCAGTTCTTC. It yields the protein CASSFQREPSNEQFF.

The CDR3 nucleotides are TGTGCCAGCCGGGACAGGGTATCGAACTATGGCTACACCTTC. It specifies CASRDRVSNYGYTF. The genes are TRBV28 and TRBJ1-2; 9 bases fit TRBD1. The CDR3 consists of 14 residues. The J segment lost 2 bases and the V segment lost 8 bases, leaving 6 bases of the junction unmatched. Germline V gene lookup returns CDR1 MDHEN and CDR2 SYDVKM.

This clone occurred once. The chain is built from TRBV9 and TRBJ1-2; D is perhaps TRBD1 (5 bases). The germline CDR1 and CDR2 sequences are SGDLS and YYNGEE. V lost 2 bases and J lost 6, with 14 bases in between. CDR3 length equals 14 residues. Written as DNA, the CDR3 is TGTGCCAGCAGCGTGGTGGGAACGGGGGATGGCTACACCTTC. Protein sequence: CASSVVGTGDGYTF.

V and J are TRBV12-3 or TRBV12-4 and TRBJ2-2, with D possibly being TRBD1 (5 bases). CDR3 length equals 13 residues. With 6 bases removed from V and 8 bases from J, the gap between germline ends came to 13 bases. Here the CDR3 reads CASSKTATGELFF. The CDR3 nucleotides are TGTGCCAGCAGCAAGACAGCGACTGGGGAGCTGTTTTTT.

The chain couples TRBV2 to TRBJ1-1, with D possibly matching TRBD1 (5 bases). Germline V gene lookup returns CDR1 SNHLY and CDR2 FYNNEI. Trimming removed 0 bases from V and 12 bases from J, with 20 bases in between. The CDR3 totals 15 residues. CDR3 coding DNA: TGTGCCAGCAGTGAAGCCGGGACTTCTTCTCGGCAAACTTTCTTT. Translation gives CASSEAGTSSRQTFF. Variable domain in full (rest from reference TRBV2 and TRBJ1-1): EPEVTQTPSHQVTQMGQEVILRCVPISNHLYFYWYRQILGQKVEFLVSFYNNEISEKSEIFDDQFSVERPDGSNFTLKIRSTKLEDSAMYFCASSEAGTSSRQTFFGQGTRLTVV.

The chain uses TRBV25-1 and TRBJ1-4, with D possibly matching TRBD1 (5 bases). The CDR3 covers 15 residues. V shed 2 bases and J shed 6 bases, with 13 bases lying between them. Germline V gives CDR1 MGHDK, CDR2 SYGVNS. The chain's CDR3 is CASSEPQGGDEKLFF. In DNA form, the CDR3 reads TGTGCCAGCAGTGAACCCCAGGGAGGGGATGAAAAACTGTTTTTT.

V usage is TRBV7-6 and J usage is TRBJ1-2, with D possibly being TRBD1 (6 bases). Germline loops: CDR1 SGHVS, CDR2 FNYEAQ. Trimming pared 5 bases from V and 4 bases from J, leaving 17 bases between. The CDR3 is 15 amino acids. CDR3 amino acids: CASSPTGSPSYGYTF. The CDR3 region has the DNA TGTGCCAGCAGCCCTACAGGGTCCCCTAGCTATGGCTACACCTTC.

V usage is TRBV5-1 and J usage is TRBJ1-2, with a tentative D call TRBD1 (5 bases). The CDR3 is made up of 13 amino acids. The germline gives CDR1 SGHRS, CDR2 YFSETQ. Trimming removed 0 bases at V and 2 bases at J, with 5 bases between. The CDR3 region has the DNA TGCGCCAGCAGCTTGGAGGGGAACTATGGCTACACCTTC. It is translated as CASSLEGNYGYTF.

J is TRBJ2-2 and V is TRBV6-2 or TRBV6-3, with 7 positions matching TRBD2. Looked up from germline, CDR1 is MNHEY and CDR2 is SVGEGT. This CDR3 contains 18 residues. The ends lost 5 bases at V and 2 bases at J; junction bases unmatched: 14. The CDR3 protein is CASSPPGGGELNTGELFF. The CDR3 nucleotides are TGTGCCAGCAGTCCCCCGGGGGGAGGGGAACTAAACACCGGGGAGCTGTTTTTT.

As regards this clone: This same CDR3 is encoded by further DNA sequences in the sample. The rearrangement uses TRBV12-3 or TRBV12-4 and TRBJ1-1; D ambiguous. CDR3 length: 13 residues. V shed 1 base and J shed 2 bases, with 5 bases lying between them. CDR3 region: CASSLGGNTEAFF. The CDR3 coding sequence is TGTGCCAGCAGTTTAGGGGGAAACACTGAAGCTTTCTTT.

This chain connects TRBV15 to TRBJ1-1; D is undetermined. The CDR3 is made up of 13 amino acids. Germline CDR1 and CDR2: LNHNV and YYDKDF (reference sequence). V lost 5 bases and J lost 7, with 14 bases in between. CDR3 region: CATSLGPMGEAFF. CDR3 sequence (DNA): TGTGCCACCAGCCTCGGGCCCATGGGTGAAGCTTTCTTT.

The V gene is TRBV27, the J gene TRBJ2-4, with 10 nucleotides matching TRBD2. Germline CDR1 is MNHEY and CDR2 is SMNVEV (reference sequence). V dropped 4 bases and J dropped 0; count of bases not matched to a gene: 3. The CDR3 has 16 amino acids. The chain's CDR3 is CASSSSSGGAKNIQYF. CDR3 in DNA: TGTGCCAGCAGTTCATCTAGCGGGGGAGCCAAAAACATTCAGTACTTC.

The V call is TRBV19, the J call TRBJ1-1; TRBD1 is a possible D gene (6 bases). V lost 7 bases and J lost 7, with 25 bases in between. This CDR3 has 16 residues. Germline V gives CDR1 LNHDA, CDR2 SQIVND (reference sequence). The CDR3 nucleotides are TGTGCCAGTATACCCATTATCGGGGGGCCTTTATTTGAAGCTTTCTTT. Protein product: CASIPIIGGPLFEAFF.

The rearrangement uses TRBV6-5 and TRBJ2-7; D is unclear. In germline, CDR1 is MNHEY, CDR2 SVGAGI. This CDR3 is built from 13 residues. Trimming shortened V by 7 bases and J by 4 bases, and 14 bases separated the two germline ends. As DNA, the CDR3 is TGTGCCAGCACCAGACTGGCGTATTACGAGCAGTACTTC. Translating gives CASTRLAYYEQYF.

The chain recombines TRBV30 with TRBJ2-1, with D uncertain. CDR3 length: 17 amino acids. V was shortened by 1 base and J by 6 bases, with 22 bases between the two germline ends. Germline V gives CDR1 GTSNPN, CDR2 SVGIG (reference sequence). CDR3 residues: CAWSGPLEGILGNEQFF. The CDR3 DNA reads TGTGCCTGGAGTGGTCCGTTAGAAGGGATTTTGGGCAATGAGCAGTTCTTC.

This rearrangement joins TRBV2 to TRBJ2-5, with D possibly matching TRBD1 (5 bases). Trimming cost V 7 bases and J 1 base, with 13 bases left between them. Germline CDR1 reads SNHLY; CDR2 reads FYNNEI. This CDR3 spans 14 amino acids. The CDR3 spells CASTIQGAQETQYF. The CDR3 DNA follows: TGTGCCAGCACTATTCAGGGTGCCCAAGAGACCCAGTACTTC.

In this sample, this clone turned up once. V is TRBV29-1 and J is TRBJ1-4; 9 positions agree with TRBD1. The germline V gene has CDR1 SQVTM and CDR2 ANQGSEA. The J segment lost 8 bases and the V segment lost 6 bases, leaving 10 bases of the junction unmatched. The length of the CDR3 is 14 residues. The CDR3 DNA reads TGCAGCGTGGCCAGCGGGACAGGGCAAGAAAAACTGTTTTTT. This sequence encodes CSVASGTGQEKLFF.

The V gene is TRBV19, the J gene TRBJ1-5; the D is unclear. The CDR3 loop spans 15 amino acids. The V gene's germline CDR1 is LNHDA and CDR2 SQIVND (reference sequence). V lost 3 bases and J lost 0, with 9 bases in between. CDR3 DNA sequence: TGTGCCAGTAGTATTTCCGCCAGTAGCAATCAGCCCCAGCATTTT. This gives the protein CASSISASSNQPQHF.

This clone appeared a few times. The rearrangement uses TRBV29-1 and TRBJ1-1; 8 bases are shared with TRBD1. After removal of 5 bases from V and 5 bases from J, the junction contained 7 bases not matched to a gene. The germline gives CDR1 SQVTM, CDR2 ANQGSEA. CDR3 length equals 13 residues. This chain's CDR3 is CSVSRTGLTEAFF. In DNA form, the CDR3 reads TGCAGCGTTTCAAGGACAGGGTTGACTGAAGCTTTCTTT.

The chain employs TRBV2 and TRBJ1-6; D unresolved. Trimming pared 7 bases from V and 13 bases from J, leaving 17 bases between. Per germline, CDR1 SNHLY and CDR2 FYNNEI. This CDR3 has 13 residues. CDR3 amino acids: CASKPSGSIPLHF. CDR3 DNA: TGTGCCAGCAAACCTTCTGGCAGTATCCCCCTCCACTTT.